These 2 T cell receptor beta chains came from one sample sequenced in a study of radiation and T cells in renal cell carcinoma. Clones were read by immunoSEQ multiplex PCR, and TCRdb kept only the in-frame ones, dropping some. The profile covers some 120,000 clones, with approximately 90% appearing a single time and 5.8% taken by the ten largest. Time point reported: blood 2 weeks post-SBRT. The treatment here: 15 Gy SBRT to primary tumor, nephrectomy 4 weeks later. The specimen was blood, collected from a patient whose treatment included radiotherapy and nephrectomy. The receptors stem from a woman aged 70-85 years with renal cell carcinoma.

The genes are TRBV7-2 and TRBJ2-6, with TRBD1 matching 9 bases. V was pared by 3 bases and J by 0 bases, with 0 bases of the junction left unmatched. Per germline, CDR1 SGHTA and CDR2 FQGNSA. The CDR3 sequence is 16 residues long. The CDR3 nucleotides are TGTGCCAGCAGCTTGACAGGGGGCTCTGGGGCCAACGTCCTGACTTTC. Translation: CASSLTGGSGANVLTF.

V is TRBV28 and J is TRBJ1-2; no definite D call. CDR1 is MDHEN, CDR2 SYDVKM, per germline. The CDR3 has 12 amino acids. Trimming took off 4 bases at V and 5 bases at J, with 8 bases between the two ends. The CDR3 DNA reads TGTGCCAGCAGTTCCCAGGATTATGGCTACACCTTC. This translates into CASSSQDYGYTF.